The present entry profiles one T cell receptor beta chain with its context. Its target antigen remains unknown. Per-nucleotide qualities are absent, and no much larger clonotype sits a single base away. The cohort comprised several hundred healthy bone marrow donors. All cohort members were sampled while nominally healthy, although unrecorded immune exposures were likely present. The donor was CMV seropositive and was included in the group of 290 or so seropositive cohort members. Every donor gave a peripheral blood sample, and the peripheral blood mononuclear cells from that sample were used for TCR beta sequencing. The Qiagen DNeasy Blood Extraction Kit was used to extract genomic DNA from the blood cell samples. The method was the immunoSEQ multiplex PCR assay. For the multiplex PCR, a mixture combining 60 forward primers for TCR Vbeta segments and 13 reverse primers for TCR Jbeta segments was used. Amplification of the CDR3 region of rearranged TCR beta genes was performed with a multiplex PCR assay on genomic DNA. Amplified TCR beta libraries were sequenced as 87-base-pair reads on the Illumina HiSeq System. The authors processed their data as follows. A later analysis counted about 82 million unique TCR beta chains across the 670 or so repertoires, and some 11 million of these chains were shared by at least two donors. Raw reads were error-corrected and collapsed into unique sequences with a nearest-neighbor algorithm that merged closely related sequences to remove PCR and sequencing errors. CDR3 sequences were aligned to IMGT reference sequences to assign V, D and J gene segments. For a sequence to be retained, at least a six-nucleotide match to both a V gene segment and a J gene segment was required. Rearrangements were called productive when the CDR3 lacked stop codons and stayed in frame with V and J; all others were non-productive. CDR3 was defined by IMGT convention, running from the second conserved V-encoded cysteine to the conserved J-encoded phenylalanine. The earlier analysis of 450 to 750 of the donors excluded any sequence lacking an unambiguous match to a single V gene segment. An earlier analysis of some 500 of the donors classified V segments as functional when productive rearrangements were above 56.7% and as segregating when the standard deviation between donors was above 5%. To diagnose cytomegalovirus status from the catalog of TCR beta chain sequences, a statistical classification framework was built. A later analysis assigned V and J genes by comparing TCR nucleotide sequences with IMGT/GENE-DB human TR gene sequences. A later analysis assigned CDR3 sequences and most-parsimonious VDJ recombination scenarios with the TCRdist pipeline. In a later analysis, each TCR beta chain was defined by its CDR3 amino acid sequence together with its V-gene family, and reads lacking a unique V-gene family were excluded. To address suspected cross-contamination and a sequencing artifact, a later analysis removed roughly 580 highly shared, low-generation-probability nucleotide sequences. For each public chain, a later analysis derived a clonal expansion index from normalized ranks of inferred template counts within each repertoire. A later analysis computed generation probabilities with a VDJ recombination model fitted to out-of-frame rearrangements, and checked the results against IGoR. In a later analysis, TCR-TCR, TCR-HLA and TCR-CMV co-occurrence was scored with hypergeometric tests, and a repertoire-size bias correction was applied to TCR pairs. To estimate false discovery rates, a later analysis permuted the HLA or CMV assignments 20 times. In a later analysis, co-occurring TCRs were grouped using DBSCAN, with TCRdist sequence similarity added in when clustering inside HLA-allele-positive subsets. Repertoires with fewer than 30,000 or more than 120,000 public chains were left out of co-occurrence clustering, as were five repertoires with anomalous nucleotide sharing. The source is immuneACCESS, and TCRdb retained only in-frame sequences with V and J called. Part of the clones is not carried over; for the studies checked, unresolved V genes explain less than half of this, and the remainder is unexplained. That table furnishes V, J and clone size, whereas the DNA furnished D and trimming. In this sample the table shows more than 80,000 clones, more than 75% of which occur a single time. The top ten hold under 6.5% of the sample.

The data belong to a study of cytomegalovirus exposure and HLA in healthy donors listed by TCRdb under 2017. Regarding the complete study: In an earlier analysis of 450 to 750 of the donors, under 300 Gb of sequence data and 117 million unique TCR beta sequences from about 190 million T cells were reported. Across 398 genotyped donors of the cohort, an average of approximately 240,000 unique TCR beta nucleotide sequences per donor were sequenced, and 15% to 20% of those sequences were non-productive. The T cell repertoires of around 730 subjects were profiled by immunosequencing and related to cytomegalovirus serostatus. The study aimed to test whether signatures of past pathogen exposure could be identified by cataloging public T cell receptors. Roughly 5 DR-DQ haplotypes were treated as single units for association and clustering because of strong linkage in the cohort. Donor age, sex, ethnicity and CMV serostatus were collected together with the repertoire data. The genetic ancestry cluster associated with self-reported Caucasian donors included 70% to 85% of the roughly 400 genotyped donors. Approximately 300 gigabases of sequencing data and around 88 million unique TCR sequences made up an early release that covered 500 to 700 HLA-typed donors. Every repertoire in the discovery cohort had been generated on one and the same sequencing platform. To predict cytomegalovirus infection status, the study combined high-throughput TCR immunosequencing, statistical association of individual TCRs with disease status, and machine learning. To study patterns of TCR occurrence, a later analysis re-analyzed previously published TCR beta repertoires from more than 550 donors and added high-resolution HLA genotyping. In an earlier analysis of about 590 of the donors, high-throughput TCR beta sequencing was used to judge whether each TCR beta V gene segment behaved as functional or pseudogenic. In addition to the first cohort of 666 subjects, a separate validation cohort of around 110 different subjects was used. Rather than drawing on any new phenotypic data, the later analysis identified candidate immune exposures from TCR beta sequences and the way those sequences occurred across donors. In a later genetic analysis, genome-wide SNP genotypes for about three fifths of the roughly 670 donors were used, and that subset was treated as a discovery cohort. The number of typed donors differed by locus: roughly 629-640 for A, B, C, DRB1 and DQB1; some 500 for DQA1; over 600 for DPA1; and some 470 for DPB1. HLA typing included class I and class II loci at four-digit resolution. Overall results and qualifications from the work: A later genetic analysis associated a missense DCLRE1C variant with V-gene and J-gene trimming of TCR beta chains, and an independent cohort replicated the association. A further reported finding was that TCR beta sequences accurately predicted the HLA-A and HLA-B alleles for most subjects in the first cohort. Broadly in line with IMGT annotations, most TCR beta V segments showed up in productive rearrangements about 87% or about 30% of the time in an earlier analysis of roughly 590 of the donors. Several of the top co-occurrence clusters appeared to be linked to parvovirus B19, influenza, CMV and Epstein-Barr virus, according to a later analysis. Because the 87-base-pair reads could not distinguish some IMGT-functional V segments, including TRBV6-2 and TRBV6-3, those segments were excluded. In this cohort, only TCR beta chains were sequenced, and detectable features were limited by the absence of alpha or paired-chain data. In a later analysis, 15,000 to 20,000 TCR beta sequences were associated with specific HLA alleles at a false discovery rate of 0.05. Linkage disequilibrium might explain the correlated functional status among segregating V segments, but an unknown experimental factor could not be ruled out. A total of 150 or so TCR beta chains were listed by the study as associated with cytomegalovirus. The sequencing pipeline was judged likely to have produced a cluster of highly shared sequence variants as a technical artifact. A later analysis found that TCR association rates varied across HLA loci, with DRB1 alleles showing the most associated TCRs and HLA-C alleles the fewest. In a later analysis, HLA-associated TCR beta chains were found to be more clonally expanded and to have lower generation probabilities than equally common non-associated chains. Around 16 rarely observed V segments, including chromosome 9 orphons, were excluded from the earlier analysis of approximately 600 of the donors because counts were too low. In a later analysis, most CMV-associated TCR beta chains were found to appear HLA-restricted, with HLA associations seemingly driven largely by CMV exposure. According to the authors, the approach could potentially be generalized to other disease states and immunological phenotypes. Strong co-occurrence of HLA alleles, especially DR and DQ, made assigning TCR associations to individual alleles difficult. While some public TCRs were present in many individuals, most TCR sequences turned up only very rarely across donors. CMV serostatus was the only immune exposure information available for the cohort. The classifier was reported to diagnose cytomegalovirus status with high specificity and sensitivity in both the original and validation cohorts. A few of the identified cytomegalovirus-associated TCR beta chains were confirmed in vitro to be specific for cytomegalovirus antigens. Because HLA typing was missing for some donors at each locus, association tests included only the typed subset. Presence/absence analyses assumed roughly uniform sequencing depth across donors, an assumption that may not hold. According to a later genetic analysis, donors in an Asian-associated ancestry cluster had fewer N-insertions in productive TCRs than the roughly 670-donor mean.

Reading the germline V gene (reference sequence) gives CDR1 GTSNPN and CDR2 SVGIG. There are 13 amino acids in the CDR3, from cysteine to phenylalanine inclusive. Only the CDR3 region is kept as DNA, spanning 39 bases read in frame from base 1. At the junction V is shortened by 8 bases and J by 2 bases; bases outside the gene matches: 7. The source is a woman between 45 and 65 years old in good health and CMV-seropositive. The chain is made from TRBV30 and TRBJ2-7, with 9 bases in between that match TRBD2. Material: PBMCs. CDR3 protein: CAGAGGRAYEQYF. The DNA sequence is given as TGTGCCGGGGCGGGGGGGAGGGCCTACGAGCAGTACTTC.